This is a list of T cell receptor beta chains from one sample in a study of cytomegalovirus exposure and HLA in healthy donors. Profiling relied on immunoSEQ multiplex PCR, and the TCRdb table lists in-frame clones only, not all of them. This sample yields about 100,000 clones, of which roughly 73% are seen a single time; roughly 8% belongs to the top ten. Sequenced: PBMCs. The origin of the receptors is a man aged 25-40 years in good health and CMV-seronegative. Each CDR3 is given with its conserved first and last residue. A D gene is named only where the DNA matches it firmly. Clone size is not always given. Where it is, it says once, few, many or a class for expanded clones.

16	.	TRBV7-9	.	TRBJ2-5	CASSLGSGKGSRTQYF	TGTGCCAGCAGCTTAGGATCAGGGAAGGGAAGTAGGACCCAGTACTTC
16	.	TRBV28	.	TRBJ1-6	CASSPGGHRTNSPLHF	TGTGCCAGCAGCCCTGGGGGACACCGGACGAATTCACCCCTCCACTTT
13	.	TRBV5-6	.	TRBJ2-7	CASSLEAPYEQYF	TGTGCCAGCAGCTTGGAAGCACCCTACGAGCAGTACTTC
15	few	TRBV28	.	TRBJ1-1	CASTQLPGKDTEAFF	TGTGCCAGCACCCAACTCCCAGGGAAGGACACTGAAGCTTTCTTT
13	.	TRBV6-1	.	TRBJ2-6	CASSYSGANVLTF	TGTGCCAGCAGTTACTCTGGGGCCAACGTCCTGACTTTC
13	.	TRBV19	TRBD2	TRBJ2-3	CASSPRLADTQYF	TGTGCCAGTAGTCCCCGACTAGCGGATACGCAGTATTTT
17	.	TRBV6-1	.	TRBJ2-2	CASSEARGRSNTGELFF	TGTGCCAGCAGTGAAGCCAGGGGACGGTCGAACACCGGGGAGCTGTTTTTT
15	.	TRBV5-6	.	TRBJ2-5	CASGRGQFGTETQYF	TGTGCCAGCGGCAGGGGACAATTTGGTACAGAGACCCAGTACTTC
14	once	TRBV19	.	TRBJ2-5	CASSIASNQETQYF	TGTGCCAGTAGTATAGCATCCAATCAAGAGACCCAGTACTTC
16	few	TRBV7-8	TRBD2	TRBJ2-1	CASSSELAGGYNEQFF	TGTGCCAGCAGCTCGGAACTAGCGGGAGGATACAATGAGCAGTTCTTC
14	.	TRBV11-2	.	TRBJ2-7	CASSLAVTSYEQYF	TGTGCCAGCAGCTTAGCGGTCACCTCCTACGAGCAGTACTTC
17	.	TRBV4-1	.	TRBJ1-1	CASSQERWSRGSTEAFF	TGCGCCAGCAGCCAAGAAAGGTGGAGCCGGGGTAGTACTGAAGCTTTCTTT
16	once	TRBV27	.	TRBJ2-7	CASRVRGGRSSYEQYF	TGTGCCAGCAGGGTGAGAGGGGGAAGAAGCTCCTACGAGCAGTACTTC
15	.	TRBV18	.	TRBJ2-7	CASSPRGVVSYEQYF	TGTGCCAGCTCACCGCGGGGCGTGGTAAGCTACGAGCAGTACTTC
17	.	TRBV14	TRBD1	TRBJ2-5	CASSHWGTDRQQETQYF	TGTGCCAGCAGCCACTGGGGGACGGACAGGCAGCAAGAGACCCAGTACTTC
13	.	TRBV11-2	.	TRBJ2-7	CASSPGQYYEQYF	TGTGCCAGCAGCCCCGGACAGTACTACGAGCAGTACTTC
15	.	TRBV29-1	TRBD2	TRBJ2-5	CSVAGGSGDQETQYF	TGCAGCGTTGCGGGCGGTAGCGGGGATCAAGAGACCCAGTACTTC